The 7 T cell receptor beta chains below were found in one sample sequenced in a study of blood T cell repertoires in COVID-19. Sequenced by immunoSEQ multiplex PCR; TCRdb stores in-frame clones only, minus some. The data hold 150,000 to 200,000 clones, with less than 85% observed a single time. Sequencing used peripheral blood. The receptors here all came from a human donor with acute or convalescent COVID-19. The donor label of this sample is uncertain.

The chain is built from TRBV27 and TRBJ2-4; 8 bases align to TRBD1. The CDR3 spans 15 residues. The V and J ends lost 5 bases and 8 bases, in that order; junction bases with no gene match: 11. Germline V gene sequence: CDR1 MNHEY, CDR2 SMNVEV (reference sequence). In DNA, the CDR3 is TGTGCCAGCAGTCCCTTGCCAGGGGGCGCAGACATTCAGTACTTC. This encodes CASSPLPGGADIQYF.

In its sample, this clone was seen a few times. V usage is TRBV7-6 and J usage is TRBJ1-2, with D perhaps TRBD1 (6 bases). V was pared by 2 bases and J by 2 bases, with 21 bases between. The length of the CDR3 is 18 residues. CDR1 and CDR2 (germline): SGHVS, FNYEAQ. The CDR3 DNA is TGTGCCAGCAGCTTATTTCAGACAGGAAGGGTAGGGAACTATGGCTACACCTTC. Translated: CASSLFQTGRVGNYGYTF.

The chain links TRBV19 to TRBJ1-1; D not certain. Trimming left V 7 bases short and J 1 base short, with 16 bases between. This CDR3 has 15 amino acids. From germline, CDR1 is LNHDA and CDR2 SQIVND (reference sequence). CDR3 sequence reads: CASTVRGVANTEAFF. CDR3 bases: TGTGCCAGTACGGTTCGCGGGGTGGCGAACACTGAAGCTTTCTTT.

The chain is built from TRBV7-3 and TRBJ2-2; D might be TRBD2 (5 bases). Germline values: CDR1 SGHTA, CDR2 FQGTGA. The CDR3 totals 18 residues. Trimming pared 0 bases from V and 0 bases from J, leaving 14 bases between. The CDR3 DNA reads TGTGCCAGCAGCTTAACAGGGAGCGGACCTTCGAACACCGGGGAGCTGTTTTTT. Translation: CASSLTGSGPSNTGELFF.

This rearrangement joins TRBV7-9 to TRBJ2-7; the D gene is possibly TRBD2 (6 bases). Trimming took 2 bases from V and 9 from J, leaving 17 bases between them. The CDR3 covers 14 residues. Germline V lookup: CDR1 SEHNR, CDR2 FQNEAQ (reference sequence). The CDR3 loop is CASSLSGGARGQYF. The DNA of the CDR3 is TGTGCCAGCAGCTTATCCGGCGGGGCCCGAGGGCAGTACTTC.

The V and J genes are TRBV9 and TRBJ1-1; D might be TRBD1 (6 bases). Germline V lookup: CDR1 SGDLS, CDR2 YYNGEE. V was shortened by 4 bases and J by 3 bases, with 10 bases between the two germline ends. The CDR3 runs 13 residues. DNA of the CDR3: TGTGCCAGCAGCTTCGCAGGGGACACTGAAGCTTTCTTT. This gives the protein CASSFAGDTEAFF. The variable domain in full, completed from reference TRBV9 and TRBJ1-1, reads DSGVTQTPKHLITATGQRVTLRCSPRSGDLSVYWYQQSLDQGLQFLIQYYNGEERAKGNILERFSAQQFPDLHSELNLSSLELGDSALYFCASSFAGDTEAFFGQGTRLTVV.

The gene calls are TRBV21-1 and TRBJ1-1. TRBV21-1 is a pseudogene segment. CDR3 length equals 14 residues. The CDR3 loop reads CAISGHRGVLGAFF. DNA for the CDR3: TGTGCCATCAGCGGTCACCGGGGGGTACTCGGAGCTTTCTTT.